This is a list of T cell receptor beta chains from one sample in a study of T cell repertoires in cytomegalovirus infection. Each CDR3 protein is one row after TCRdb ran MiXCR on the reads. The table includes about 830,000 distinct CDR3 sequences, 32% detected once. For these receptors, no antigen is known. This specimen was cultured CD8+ T cells from PBMCs, taken from culture after CMV antigen stimulation. These TCRs come from a human donor in good health (CMV status not recorded). Some clones in this sample may be carry-over from other donors' samples. Each CDR3 is given with its conserved first and last residue.

V gene,J gene,CDR3 length,CDR3 protein
TRBV27,TRBJ2-1,15,CASTLGDSGANEQFF
TRBV4-3,TRBJ1-1,18,CASSQDITSGALGTEAFF
TRBV27,TRBJ1-2,13,CASRSLTDNGYTF
TRBV19,TRBJ1-1,15,CASSLQAGLNTEAFF
TRBV27,TRBJ2-1,15,CASSLITVSRWEQFF
TRBV20-1,TRBJ2-3,16,CSARDLRTGPTDTQYF
TRBV2,TRBJ2-3,14,CASEGGGASDTQYF
TRBV7-2,TRBJ1-2,17,CASSSPYRGPLSYGYTF
TRBV7-9,TRBJ1-4,15,CASSLVTGAGEKLFF
TRBV7-8,TRBJ1-5,15,CASSLARGAPQPQHF
TRBV7-9,TRBJ2-3,16,CASSLAAGGHTDTQYF
TRBV6-5,TRBJ2-5,15,CASSYETSGLGTQYF
TRBV20-1,TRBJ1-4,18,CSAAFPEGAPRNNEKLFF
TRBV4-1,TRBJ1-4,16,CASSQVDGLGNEKLFF
TRBV15,TRBJ2-3,15,CATSRPSGGTDTQYF
TRBV7-3,TRBJ1-6,15,CASSLRLGRDSPLHF
TRBV19,TRBJ2-2,13,CASSMGATGELFF
TRBV23-1,TRBJ2-3,14,CASKNSGHTDTQYF
TRBV7-9,TRBJ1-1,15,CASSLRQAVNTEAFF
TRBV27,TRBJ2-2,14,CASSFTSGTGELFF
TRBV11-1,TRBJ2-1,19,CASSFRHNIYGTGGNEQFF
TRBV6-6,TRBJ1-4,18,CASSYVRDMTGENEKLFF
TRBV7-6,TRBJ2-2,15,CASSLVAGGTGELFF
TRBV7-2,TRBJ2-7,16,CASSPPGTLISYEQYF
TRBV7-2,TRBJ1-1,11,CASSFGHEAFF
TRBV7-4,TRBJ1-2,15,CASSRYPQANYGYTF
TRBV27,TRBJ1-5,16,CASRLSGTGIGQPQHF
TRBV12-3/TRBV12-4,TRBJ1-2,15,CASSFDRTYGYGYTF
TRBV7-9,TRBJ2-1,16,CASSVEDRDRENEQFF
TRBV27,TRBJ1-2,12,CASSPDRNGYTF
TRBV4-2,TRBJ2-3,16,CASSPTSPQDTDTQYF
TRBV27,TRBJ1-2,17,CASRAFAGTGGKYGYTF
TRBV4-1,TRBJ2-3,17,CASSQPEAGENTDTQYF
TRBV27,TRBJ2-7,13,CASGEGRETEQYF
TRBV6-2/TRBV6-3,TRBJ1-1,13,CASSFRGVSEAFF
TRBV28,TRBJ2-1,11,CASHSYNEQFF
TRBV11-3,TRBJ2-1,16,CASSSRGDMNYNEQFF
TRBV2,TRBJ2-5,14,CASSEPDSEETQYF
TRBV28,TRBJ1-5,15,CASRIGSKSNQPQHF
TRBV7-6,TRBJ2-1,16,CASSSLPGQGHNEQFF
TRBV10-3,TRBJ2-2,13,CAISERGAGELFF
TRBV6-6,TRBJ2-3,18,CASSGTAGGLIGTDTQYF
TRBV7-2,TRBJ1-6,14,CASSSRTGHSPLHF
TRBV4-1,TRBJ2-1,16,CASSHRTSMGNNEQFF
TRBV15,TRBJ2-3,13,CATSEGRADTQYF
TRBV7-4,TRBJ2-1,16,CASSLASLAGGNEQFF
TRBV7-9,TRBJ1-4,12,CASSSYTEELFF
TRBV3-1,TRBJ1-1,15,CASSRAGTGIGEAFF